The 7 T cell receptor beta chains below were found in one sample sequenced in a study of blood T cell repertoires in COVID-19. Assay used: immunoSEQ multiplex PCR; TCRdb lists only in-frame clones, some missing. The sample includes some 490,000 clones, 88% seen only once; the top ten take around 8%. The sequencing sample was made of PBMCs or T cells enriched from blood (not recorded which). All receptors derive from a woman between 55 and 75 years old who had recovered from COVID-19.

This clone was counted a few times. The V and J genes are TRBV9 and TRBJ2-1, with D perhaps matching TRBD1 (6 bases). V lost 8 bases, J lost 5 bases, and 17 bases lay in between. Germline-derived CDR1 and CDR2 are SGDLS and YYNGEE. The CDR3 spans 14 residues. For the CDR3, the DNA is TGTGCCAGTTCCGCTCAGGGGATAGACAATGAGCAGTTCTTC. Translated: CASSAQGIDNEQFF.

The sample holds one count of this clone. The CDR3 loop is CASSLWAGGVTGELFF. DNA for the CDR3: TGTGCCAGCAGTTTATGGGCGGGGGGAGTCACCGGGGAGCTGTTTTTT. This rearrangement joins TRBV27 to TRBJ2-2, with 8 bases identical to TRBD2. Germline trimming cut 1 base from V and 4 bases from J; bases unmatched to any gene: 5. The CDR3 length is 16 residues. Looked up from germline, CDR1 is MNHEY and CDR2 is SMNVEV (reference sequence).

The gene calls are TRBV4-1 and TRBJ2-5; 11 bases are a match to TRBD2. In germline, CDR1 is MGHRA, CDR2 YSYEKL. The CDR3 extends over 17 amino acids. Trimming cost V 4 bases and J 1 base; bases outside gene matches: 8. The CDR3 nucleotides read TGCGCCAGCAGCCCCAACGTGACTAGCGGGGCCCAAGAGACCCAGTACTTC. Amino acid sequence: CASSPNVTSGAQETQYF.

The chain employs TRBV2 and TRBJ1-6, with D uncertain. The CDR3 has 13 residues. Germline CDR1 SNHLY, CDR2 FYNNEI. V was pared by 3 bases and J by 7 bases, with 7 bases between. The CDR3, as DNA: TGTGCCAGCAGTGACAGTTTAAATTCACCCCTCCACTTT. Its protein is CASSDSLNSPLHF.

The rearrangement uses TRBV2 and TRBJ2-7; tentative D call: TRBD2 (6 bases). Between the trimmed V and J ends, which lost 5 bases and 2 bases, there was a span of 7 bases. The CDR3 runs to 12 residues. CDR1 SNHLY and CDR2 FYNNEI come from the germline V gene. The CDR3 DNA is TGTGCCAGCAGTCGGGAGACCTACGAGCAGTACTTC. Its protein product is CASSRETYEQYF.

The chain recombines TRBV19 with TRBJ2-3; 8 bases are a match to TRBD1. The CDR3 sequence is 16 residues long. J was trimmed by 1 base and V by 3 bases; bases with no gene match: 6. Per the germline V gene, CDR1 is LNHDA and CDR2 is SQIVND (reference sequence). CDR3 DNA sequence: TGTGCCAGTAGTATTTACGCGACAGGGGGCACAGATACGCAGTATTTT. It yields the protein CASSIYATGGTDTQYF. The full variable domain, with the rest looked up from reference TRBV19 and TRBJ2-3, is DGGITQSPKYLFRKEGQNVTLSCEQNLNHDAMYWYRQDPGQGLRLIYYSQIVNDFQKGDIAEGYSVSREKKESFPLTVTSAQKNPTAFYLCASSIYATGGTDTQYFGPGTRLTVL.

The chain is built from TRBV3-1 (or the pseudogene TRBV3-2) and TRBJ2-7, with 8 bases lining up with TRBD2. Germline assignment: CDR1 LGHDT and CDR2 YNNKEL (reference sequence). This CDR3 has 14 residues. The ends lost 4 bases at V and 6 bases at J; junction bases unmatched: 8. The CDR3 here is CASSLPGLVAEQYF. The CDR3 coding sequence is TGTGCCAGCAGCCTACCGGGACTAGTTGCCGAGCAGTACTTC.